This T cell receptor (beta chain) stems from a study of resident and recirculating memory T cells in vitiligo. Study in general: Samples were epidermis from two lesional and two nonlesional sites, plus PBMCs.

Produced via immunoSEQ multiplex PCR; TCRdb's table is partial and in-frame only. The sample records some 70,000 clones, roughly nine tenths being singletons. The count of this clone is one. Stability required unchanged lesions during the previous 6 months. Patients had to be free of confetti depigmentation, indicating active vitiligo. Patients had received no treatment within the previous three months. Looked up from germline, CDR1 is ENHRY and CDR2 is SYGVKD. V shed 8 bases, J shed 0 bases, and the junction held 7 bases outside the gene matches. This CDR3 has 15 amino acids. The chain has TRBV10-3 and TRBJ2-7; TRBD1 matches 10 bases. The clonotype originates from a male donor with vitiligo. The sample comprised blood. The DNA of the CDR3 is TGTGCCATCTCAGAGTGGACAGGGGGCTCCTACGAGCAGTACTTC. Its protein product is CAISEWTGGSYEQYF.